This T cell receptor beta chain was documented in a study of early T cells in non-severe SARS-CoV-2 infection. On the study more broadly: It was bulk RNA from unsorted whole blood that was sequenced, and the chains were unpaired.

TCRdb re-called the 5' RACE reads through MiXCR, storing one row per CDR3 protein. The data show 85,000 to 90,000 distinct CDR3 sequences, approximately 14% seen once. This clonotype showed up many times. V shed 1 base and J 1 base; nucleotides not matched to a gene: 3. The CDR3 is made up of 16 amino acids. The sequenced sample consisted of whole blood. J is TRBJ2-2 and V is TRBV12-3 or TRBV12-4; TRBD1 matches 7 bases. The clonotype comes from an adult who was a healthcare worker with PCR-confirmed SARS-CoV-2 infection or an uninfected control (not recorded which). CDR3 nucleotides: TGTGCCAGCAGTTTAGGGCAGGGGGTGAACACCGGGGAGCTGTTTTTT. This codes for CASSLGQGVNTGELFF.